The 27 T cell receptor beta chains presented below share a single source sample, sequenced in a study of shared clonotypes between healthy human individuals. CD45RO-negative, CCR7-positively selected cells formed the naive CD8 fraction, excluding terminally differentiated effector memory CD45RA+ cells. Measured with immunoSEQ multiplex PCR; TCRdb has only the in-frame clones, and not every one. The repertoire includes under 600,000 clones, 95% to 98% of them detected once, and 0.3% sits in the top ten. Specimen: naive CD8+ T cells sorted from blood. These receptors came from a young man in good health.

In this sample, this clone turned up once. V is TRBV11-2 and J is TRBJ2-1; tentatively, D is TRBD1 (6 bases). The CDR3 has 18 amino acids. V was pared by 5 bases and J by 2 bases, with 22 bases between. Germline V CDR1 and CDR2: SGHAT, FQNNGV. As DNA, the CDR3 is TGTGCCAGCAGCGCCCTGGAAGGACAGTTTCCTACCTACAATGAGCAGTTCTTC. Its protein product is CASSALEGQFPTYNEQFF.

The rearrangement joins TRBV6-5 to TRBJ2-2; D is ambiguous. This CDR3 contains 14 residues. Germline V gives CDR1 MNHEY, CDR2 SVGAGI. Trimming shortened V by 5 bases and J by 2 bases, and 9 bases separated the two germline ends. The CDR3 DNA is TGTGCCAGCAGTGCTGTTAGAAACACCGGGGAGCTGTTTTTT. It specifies CASSAVRNTGELFF.

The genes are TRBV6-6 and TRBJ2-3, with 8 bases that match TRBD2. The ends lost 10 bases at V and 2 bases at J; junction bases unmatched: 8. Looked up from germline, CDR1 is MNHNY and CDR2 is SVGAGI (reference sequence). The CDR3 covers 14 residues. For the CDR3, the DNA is TGTGCCATCCAACTAGCGGCTCACACAGATACGCAGTATTTT. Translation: CAIQLAAHTDTQYF.

The CDR3 DNA follows: TGTGCCACCAGCAGAGGAAGGGACAGGACCTCTGGGGCCAACGTCCTGACTTTC. Translation gives CATSRGRDRTSGANVLTF. V usage is TRBV15 and J usage is TRBJ2-6; 8 bases line up with TRBD1. The V segment lost 1 base and the J segment 0 bases; nucleotides outside the gene matches: 5. The germline CDR1 and CDR2 sequences are LNHNV and YYDKDF (reference sequence). The CDR3 runs to 18 residues. The whole variable domain, filled in from reference TRBV15 and TRBJ2-6, reads DAMVIQNPRYQVTQFGKPVTLSCSQTLNHNVMYWYQQKSSQAPKLLFHYYDKDFNNEADTPDNFQSRRPNTSFCFLDIRSPGLGDTAMYLCATSRGRDRTSGANVLTFGAGSRLTVL.

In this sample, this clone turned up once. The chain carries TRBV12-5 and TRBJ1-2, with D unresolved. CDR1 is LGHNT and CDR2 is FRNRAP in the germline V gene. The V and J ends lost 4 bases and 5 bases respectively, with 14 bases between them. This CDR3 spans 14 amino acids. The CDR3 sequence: CASGSYPPGYGYTF. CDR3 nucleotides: TGTGCTAGTGGTTCCTATCCCCCTGGGTATGGCTACACCTTC.

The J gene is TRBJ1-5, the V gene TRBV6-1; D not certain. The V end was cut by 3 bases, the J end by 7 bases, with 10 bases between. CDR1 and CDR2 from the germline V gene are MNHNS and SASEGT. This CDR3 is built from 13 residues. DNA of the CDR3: TGTGCCAGCAGTGATTTTCAGGACCAGCCCCAGCATTTT. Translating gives CASSDFQDQPQHF.

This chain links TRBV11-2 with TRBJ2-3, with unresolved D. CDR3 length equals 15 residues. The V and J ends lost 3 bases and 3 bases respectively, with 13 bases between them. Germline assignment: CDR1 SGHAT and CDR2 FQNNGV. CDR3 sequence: CASSFPGLKTDTQYF. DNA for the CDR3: TGTGCCAGCAGCTTCCCAGGCCTAAAAACAGATACGCAGTATTTT.

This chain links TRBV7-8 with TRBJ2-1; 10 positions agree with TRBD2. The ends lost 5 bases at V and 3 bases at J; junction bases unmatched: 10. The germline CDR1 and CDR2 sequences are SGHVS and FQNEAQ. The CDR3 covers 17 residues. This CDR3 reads CASSLYVRTSGYNEQFF. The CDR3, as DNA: TGTGCCAGCAGCCTGTACGTACGGACTAGCGGCTACAATGAGCAGTTCTTC.

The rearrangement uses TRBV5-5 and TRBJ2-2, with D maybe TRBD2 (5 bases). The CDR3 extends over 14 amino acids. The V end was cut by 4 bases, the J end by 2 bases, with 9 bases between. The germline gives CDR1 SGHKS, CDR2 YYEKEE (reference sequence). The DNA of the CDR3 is TGTGCCAGCAGCCGAGGGATTAACACCGGGGAGCTGTTTTTT. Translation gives CASSRGINTGELFF.

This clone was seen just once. CDR3 loop: CATTGPPNHYNEQFF. The CDR3, as DNA: TGTGCCACGACAGGGCCTCCCAATCATTACAATGAGCAGTTCTTC. The chain carries TRBV14 and TRBJ2-1, with 7 positions matching TRBD1. CDR1 and CDR2 from the germline V gene are SGHDN and FVKESK. V trimming: 10 bases; J trimming: 4 bases; junction bases outside the gene matches: 13. The CDR3 length is 15 residues.

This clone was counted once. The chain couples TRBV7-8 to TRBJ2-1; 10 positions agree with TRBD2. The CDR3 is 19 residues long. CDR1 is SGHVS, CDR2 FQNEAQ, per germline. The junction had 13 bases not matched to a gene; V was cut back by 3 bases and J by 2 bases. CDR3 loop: CASSLSPSGSISAYNEQFF. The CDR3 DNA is TGTGCCAGCAGCTTGTCTCCTAGCGGGAGTATTAGCGCCTACAATGAGCAGTTCTTC. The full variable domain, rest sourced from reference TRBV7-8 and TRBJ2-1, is GAGVSQSPRYKVAKRGQDVALRCDPISGHVSLFWYQQALGQGPEFLTYFQNEAQLDKSGLPSDRFFAERPEGSVSTLKIQRTQQEDSAVYLCASSLSPSGSISAYNEQFFGPGTRLTVL.

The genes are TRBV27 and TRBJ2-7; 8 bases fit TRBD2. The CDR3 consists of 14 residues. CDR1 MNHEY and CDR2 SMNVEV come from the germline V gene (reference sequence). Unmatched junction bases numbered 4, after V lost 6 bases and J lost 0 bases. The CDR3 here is CASRLADSSYEQYF. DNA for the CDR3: TGTGCCAGCAGACTAGCGGATAGCTCCTACGAGCAGTACTTC.

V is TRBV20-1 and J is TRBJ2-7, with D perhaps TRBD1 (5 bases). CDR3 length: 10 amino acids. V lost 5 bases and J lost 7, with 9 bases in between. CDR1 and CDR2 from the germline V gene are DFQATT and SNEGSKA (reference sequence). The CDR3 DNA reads TGCAGTGCTCCGGACATTGAGCAGTACTTC. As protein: CSAPDIEQYF.

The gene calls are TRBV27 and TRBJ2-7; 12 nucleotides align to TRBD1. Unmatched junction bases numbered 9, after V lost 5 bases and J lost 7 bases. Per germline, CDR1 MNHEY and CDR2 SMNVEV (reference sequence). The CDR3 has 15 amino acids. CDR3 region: CASSPWDRGLEEQYF. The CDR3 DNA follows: TGTGCCAGCAGTCCTTGGGACAGGGGGCTGGAAGAGCAGTACTTC.

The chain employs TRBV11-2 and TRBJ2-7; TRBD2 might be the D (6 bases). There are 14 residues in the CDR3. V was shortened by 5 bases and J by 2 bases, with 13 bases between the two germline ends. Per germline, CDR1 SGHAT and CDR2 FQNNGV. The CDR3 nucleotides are TGTGCCAGCAGCCCCCCCGAGCGGGCCTACGAGCAGTACTTC. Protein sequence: CASSPPERAYEQYF.

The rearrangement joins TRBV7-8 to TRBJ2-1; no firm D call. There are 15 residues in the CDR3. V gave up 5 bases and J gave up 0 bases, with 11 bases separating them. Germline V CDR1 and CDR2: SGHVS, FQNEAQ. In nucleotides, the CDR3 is TGTGCCAGCAGCGGCGGTCCGTCCTCCTACAATGAGCAGTTCTTC. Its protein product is CASSGGPSSYNEQFF.

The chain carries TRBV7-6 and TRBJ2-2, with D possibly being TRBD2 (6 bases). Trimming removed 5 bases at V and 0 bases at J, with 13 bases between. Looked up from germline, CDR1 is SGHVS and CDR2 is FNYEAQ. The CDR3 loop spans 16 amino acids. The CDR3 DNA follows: TGTGCCAGCAGCATTTTCGGGAGCGCGAACACCGGGGAGCTGTTTTTT. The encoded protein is CASSIFGSANTGELFF. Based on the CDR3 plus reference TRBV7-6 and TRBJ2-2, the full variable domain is GAGVSQSPRYKVTKRGQDVALRCDPISGHVSLYWYRQALGQGPEFLTYFNYEAQQDKSGLPNDRFSAERPEGSISTLTIQRTEQRDSAMYRCASSIFGSANTGELFFGEGSRLTVL.

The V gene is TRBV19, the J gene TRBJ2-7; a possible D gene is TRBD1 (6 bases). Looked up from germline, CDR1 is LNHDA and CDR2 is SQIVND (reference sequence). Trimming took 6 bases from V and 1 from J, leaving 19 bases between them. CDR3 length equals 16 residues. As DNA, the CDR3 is TGTGCCAGTAGCCCTCCCCCGGACAGCTATTCCTACGAGCAGTACTTC. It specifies CASSPPPDSYSYEQYF.

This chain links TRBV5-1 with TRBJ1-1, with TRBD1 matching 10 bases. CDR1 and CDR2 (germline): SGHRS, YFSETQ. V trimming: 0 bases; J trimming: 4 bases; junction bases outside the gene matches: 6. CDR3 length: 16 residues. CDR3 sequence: CASSLAEWTGGTEAFF. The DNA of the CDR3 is TGCGCCAGCAGCTTGGCCGAGTGGACAGGGGGCACTGAAGCTTTCTTT.

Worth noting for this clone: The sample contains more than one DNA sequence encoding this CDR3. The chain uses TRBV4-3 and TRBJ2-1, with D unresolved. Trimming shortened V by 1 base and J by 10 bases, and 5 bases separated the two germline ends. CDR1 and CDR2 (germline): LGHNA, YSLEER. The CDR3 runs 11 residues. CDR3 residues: CASSQGYEQFF. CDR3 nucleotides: TGCGCCAGCAGCCAAGGGTACGAGCAGTTCTTC.

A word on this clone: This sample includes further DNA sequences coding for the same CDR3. CDR3 residues: CASSLGREQYF. The DNA for the CDR3 is TGTGCCAGCAGCTTAGGGCGCGAGCAGTACTTC. V is TRBV7-2 and J is TRBJ2-7; D unresolved. The CDR3 has 11 residues. Trimming cost V 1 base and J 6 bases, with 4 bases left between them. Germline V gene lookup returns CDR1 SGHTA and CDR2 FQGNSA. The full variable domain, its missing parts supplied by reference TRBV7-2 and TRBJ2-7, is GAGVSQSPSNKVTEKGKDVELRCDPISGHTALYWYRQSLGQGLEFLIYFQGNSAPDKSGLPSDRFSAERTGGSVSTLTIQRTQQEDSAVYLCASSLGREQYFGPGTRLTVT.

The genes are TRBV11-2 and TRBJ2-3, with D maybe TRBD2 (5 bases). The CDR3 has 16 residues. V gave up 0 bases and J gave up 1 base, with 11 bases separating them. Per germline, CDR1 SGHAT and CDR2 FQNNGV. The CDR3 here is CASSLDPGMGTDTQYF. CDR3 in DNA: TGTGCCAGCAGCTTAGATCCCGGGATGGGCACAGATACGCAGTATTTT.

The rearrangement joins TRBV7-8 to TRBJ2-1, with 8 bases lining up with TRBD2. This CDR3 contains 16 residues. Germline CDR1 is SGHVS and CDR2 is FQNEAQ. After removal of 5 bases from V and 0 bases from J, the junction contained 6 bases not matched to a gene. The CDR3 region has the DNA TGTGCCAGCAGCCCAACTAGCGGTATCTCCTACAATGAGCAGTTCTTC. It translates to CASSPTSGISYNEQFF.

CDR3 protein: CASSFYPSYEQYF. The CDR3 DNA sequence: TGTGCCAGCAGCTTTTACCCCTCCTACGAGCAGTACTTC. The chain is built from TRBV7-2 and TRBJ2-7; unclear D gene. V lost 3 bases and J lost 0, with 6 bases in between. Looked up from germline, CDR1 is SGHTA and CDR2 is FQGNSA. The CDR3 totals 13 residues.

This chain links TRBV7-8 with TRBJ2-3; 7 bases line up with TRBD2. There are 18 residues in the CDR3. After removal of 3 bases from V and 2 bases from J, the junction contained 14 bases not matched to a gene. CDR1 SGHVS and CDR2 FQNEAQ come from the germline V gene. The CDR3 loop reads CASSFPLGVLAYTDTQYF. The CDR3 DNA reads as TGTGCCAGCAGCTTTCCATTAGGTGTACTAGCGTACACAGATACGCAGTATTTT. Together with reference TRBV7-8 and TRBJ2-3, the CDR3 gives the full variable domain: GAGVSQSPRYKVAKRGQDVALRCDPISGHVSLFWYQQALGQGPEFLTYFQNEAQLDKSGLPSDRFFAERPEGSVSTLKIQRTQQEDSAVYLCASSFPLGVLAYTDTQYFGPGTRLTVL.

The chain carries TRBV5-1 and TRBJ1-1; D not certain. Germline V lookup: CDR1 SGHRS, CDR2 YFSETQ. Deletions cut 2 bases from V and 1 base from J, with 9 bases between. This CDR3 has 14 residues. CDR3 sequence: CASSFLKGNTEAFF. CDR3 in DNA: TGCGCCAGCAGCTTTCTTAAGGGGAACACTGAAGCTTTCTTT.

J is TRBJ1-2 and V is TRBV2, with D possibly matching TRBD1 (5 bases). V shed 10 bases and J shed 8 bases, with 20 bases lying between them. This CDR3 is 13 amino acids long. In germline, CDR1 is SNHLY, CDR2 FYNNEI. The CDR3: CAKQSGREGGYTF. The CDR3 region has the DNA TGTGCCAAACAAAGCGGCAGGGAGGGCGGCTACACCTTC.